This T cell receptor beta chain was captured in a study of T-cell reconstitution after alpha-beta-depleted transplantation in children. This clonotype appeared many times. CDR3 length: 16 amino acids. Looked up from germline, CDR1 is DFQATT and CDR2 is SNEGSKA (reference sequence). V lost 4 bases and J 2 bases, leaving 18 bases between the germline ends. During its preparation, the TCRbeta library received unique molecular identifiers. TCRdb used MiXCR to reprocess the PCR reads, holding one entry per CDR3 protein. The sample includes about 640,000 distinct CDR3 sequences, 15% to 20% seen only once; the top ten take about 1.1%.

Sample: PBMCs from the stem cell graft donor, taken from the stem cell graft. This rearrangement joins TRBV20-1 to TRBJ1-5, with a possible D match to TRBD1 (6 bases). The TCR sequence derives from a human donor who donated a stem cell graft to a child with acute myeloid leukemia. In DNA form, the CDR3 reads TGCAGTGCTATTATTACGGGACATGGCGGCAATCAGCCCCAGCATTTT. Translation: CSAIITGHGGNQPQHF.